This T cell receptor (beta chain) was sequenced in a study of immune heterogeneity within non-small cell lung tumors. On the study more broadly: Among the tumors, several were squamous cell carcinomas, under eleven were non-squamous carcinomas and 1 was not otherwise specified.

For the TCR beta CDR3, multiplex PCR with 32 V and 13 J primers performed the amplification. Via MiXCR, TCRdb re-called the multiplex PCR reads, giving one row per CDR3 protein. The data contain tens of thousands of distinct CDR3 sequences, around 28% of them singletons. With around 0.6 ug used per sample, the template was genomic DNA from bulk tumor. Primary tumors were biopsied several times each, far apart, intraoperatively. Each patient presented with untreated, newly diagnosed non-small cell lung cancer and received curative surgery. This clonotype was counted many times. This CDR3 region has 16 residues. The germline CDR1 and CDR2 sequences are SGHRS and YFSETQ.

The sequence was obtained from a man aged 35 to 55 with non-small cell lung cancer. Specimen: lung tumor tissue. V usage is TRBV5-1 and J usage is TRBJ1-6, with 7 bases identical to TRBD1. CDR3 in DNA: TGCTACACACGAGCAGGGGGACAAACCTATAATTCACCCCTCCACTTT. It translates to CYTRAGGQTYNSPLHF.